The 16 T cell receptor beta chains given below trace back to one sample, sequenced in a study of CD8 T cells in ankylosing spondylitis (TCRdb year 2017). The library was prepared using 5' RACE. For sequencing, an Illumina HiSeq 2500 was employed. TCRdb reran the public reads through fastp at Q25 and MiXCR, keeping productive beta chains. Each CDR3 protein gets just one entry, which takes the most common genes and DNA from the rows behind it. Here the sample has around 140,000 distinct CDR3 sequences; about an eighth occur a single time. The ten largest account for roughly 4.5% of the sample. The sample consisted of blood, either unsorted or a sorted T cell fraction (not recorded which). All receptors come from a female donor with ankylosing spondylitis or in good health (not recorded which).

Comment on this clonotype: With a much larger clone just one base away, this may be a read error. This chain links TRBV7-8 with TRBJ2-3, with 7 bases lining up with TRBD2. The CDR3 has 17 residues. From germline, CDR1 is SGHVS and CDR2 FQNEAQ. The CDR3 is CASSLGRGGGGTDAQYF. The CDR3 DNA reads as TGTGCCAGCAGCTTAGGTCGGGGCGGGGGAGGCACAGATGCGCAGTATTTT.

This clonotype was picked up many times. V is TRBV5-1 and J is TRBJ1-1; D gene unclear. Germline V lookup: CDR1 SGHRS, CDR2 YFSETQ. With 2 bases removed from V and 3 bases from J, the gap between germline ends came to 11 bases. The CDR3 consists of 14 residues. The CDR3 loop is CASSFLGIDTEAFF. In nucleotides, the CDR3 is TGCGCCAGCAGCTTTTTAGGGATCGACACTGAAGCTTTCTTT.

The rearrangement uses TRBV29-1 and TRBJ2-7; the D gene is possibly TRBD2 (6 bases). This CDR3 region has 15 residues. Germline CDR1 reads SQVTM; CDR2 reads ANQGSEA. V was shortened by 3 bases and J by 1 base, with 16 bases between the two germline ends. The CDR3 region is CSVESLGLFSYEQYF. CDR3 DNA sequence: TGCAGCGTTGAGAGTCTGGGACTTTTTTCCTACGAGCAGTACTTC.

The chain recombines TRBV5-1 with TRBJ1-6; D perhaps matches TRBD1 (5 bases). There are 16 residues in the CDR3. Trimming took off 0 bases at V and 9 bases at J, with 16 bases between the two ends. Germline V lookup: CDR1 SGHRS, CDR2 YFSETQ. In nucleotides, the CDR3 is TGCGCCAGCAGCTTGGACGGGGGGGGGACGAGTTCACCCCTCCACTTT. Encoded protein: CASSLDGGGTSSPLHF.

This clonotype came up many times. The chain links TRBV20-1 to TRBJ1-1; possibly TRBD1 for D (6 bases). There are 14 residues in the CDR3. V shed 1 base and J shed 8 bases, with 17 bases lying between them. Germline V lookup: CDR1 DFQATT, CDR2 SNEGSKA (reference sequence). In DNA form, the CDR3 reads TGCAGTGCTAGAGTTACAGCGCTTAGGGGGGAAGCTTTCTTT. Encoded protein: CSARVTALRGEAFF.

This clonotype occurred many times. The V and J genes are TRBV27 and TRBJ2-2, with D maybe TRBD2 (6 bases). CDR1 and CDR2 (germline): MNHEY, SMNVEV (reference sequence). CDR3 length: 14 residues. V lost 7 bases and J 1 base, leaving 10 bases between the germline ends. The DNA for the CDR3 is TGTGCCAGCAAAGTAGCGGTGAACACCGGGGAGCTGTTTTTT. Its protein product is CASKVAVNTGELFF.

In this sample, this clonotype turned up many times. The chain is built from TRBV20-1 and TRBJ1-2; 10 bases match TRBD1. V shed 6 bases and J 4 bases; nucleotides not matched to a gene: 8. Looked up from germline, CDR1 is DFQATT and CDR2 is SNEGSKA (reference sequence). The CDR3 contains 14 residues. CDR3 amino acids: CSARRQGARYGYTF. DNA for the CDR3: TGCAGTGCCCGTCGACAGGGGGCTCGCTATGGCTACACCTTC.

A remark on this clonotype: A much larger clone differs from this one at a single base, so this may be a read error. The CDR3 carries no conserved terminal phenylalanine or tryptophan, so it likely arises from a read error. The CDR3 loop is CASSDQLGGYTL. CDR3 in DNA: TGCGCCAGCAGTGACCAGCTCGGAGGCTACACCCTC. The chain couples TRBV10-1 to TRBJ1-2; D not certain. V gave up 3 bases and J gave up 8 bases, with 10 bases separating them. This CDR3 is 12 amino acids long. Germline CDR1 reads WNHNN; CDR2 reads SYGVQD (reference sequence).

This clonotype has ten or more counts. This chain joins TRBV7-6 and TRBJ1-4; no definite D call. V was shortened by 5 bases and J by 8 bases, with 6 bases between the two germline ends. The CDR3 consists of 11 residues. The germline gives CDR1 SGHVS, CDR2 FNYEAQ. CDR3 loop: CASSGGEKLFF. CDR3 sequence (DNA): TGTGCCAGCAGCGGCGGCGAAAAACTGTTTTTT.

This clonotype was counted ten times or more. V is TRBV20-1 and J is TRBJ2-7, with 7 positions matching TRBD2. J was trimmed by 0 bases and V by 0 bases; bases with no gene match: 14. This CDR3 has 18 residues. The V gene's germline CDR1 is DFQATT and CDR2 SNEGSKA (reference sequence). CDR3 DNA sequence: TGCAGTGCTAGAGACCAAGCCTCGGCTAGCGGCTTCTCCTACGAGCAGTACTTC. Translating gives CSARDQASASGFSYEQYF.

This clonotype was picked up many times. The chain employs TRBV5-5 and TRBJ2-1, with TRBD2 as a possible D gene (7 bases). Germline V gives CDR1 SGHKS, CDR2 YYEKEE (reference sequence). This CDR3 comprises 17 residues. V lost 4 bases and J 2 bases, leaving 19 bases between the germline ends. The CDR3 DNA reads TGTGCCAGCAGCCCGTGGGGGGGGCACTTAACCTACAATGAGCAGTTCTTC. Its translation: CASSPWGGHLTYNEQFF.

Many counts were recorded for this clonotype. V and J are TRBV6-5 and TRBJ1-2; 10 bases fit TRBD1. CDR1 is MNHEY, CDR2 SVGAGI, per germline. The CDR3 is made up of 15 amino acids. V gave up 4 bases and J gave up 6 bases; unmatched junction bases: 8. The DNA of the CDR3 is TGTGCCAGCAGTTGGACGACAGGGGGCGTTGATGGCTACACCTTC. This codes for CASSWTTGGVDGYTF.

This clonotype was seen many times. CDR3 amino acids: CASSFRGSSGEQYF. The CDR3 region has the DNA TGTGCCAGCAGCTTTCGAGGTTCTAGCGGCGAGCAGTACTTC. V and J are TRBV11-2 and TRBJ2-7; TRBD2 aligns across 7 bases. Per germline, CDR1 SGHAT and CDR2 FQNNGV. The CDR3 contains 14 residues. The junction had 8 bases not matched to a gene; V was cut back by 3 bases and J by 6 bases.

In this sample, this clonotype turned up many times. The J gene is TRBJ2-2, the V gene TRBV20-1, with no clear D. The CDR3 runs 15 residues. The germline V and J ends were trimmed by 3 bases and 0 bases, with 11 bases remaining between them. The germline CDR1 and CDR2 sequences are DFQATT and SNEGSKA (reference sequence). CDR3 region: CSASFGSANTGELFF. DNA of the CDR3: TGCAGTGCTAGCTTTGGCAGTGCGAACACCGGGGAGCTGTTTTTT.

Many counts were recorded for this clonotype. V is TRBV7-8 and J is TRBJ2-7; D might be TRBD1 (5 bases). The CDR3 is made up of 12 amino acids. V lost 5 bases to trimming and J lost 5 bases, with 10 bases between them. In germline, CDR1 is SGHVS, CDR2 FQNEAQ. The CDR3 DNA is TGTGCCAGCAGCCAACAAGGGGACGAGCAGTACTTC. It specifies CASSQQGDEQYF.

Ten or more counts support this clonotype. This rearrangement joins TRBV18 to TRBJ2-7; D gene unclear. Trimming stripped 2 bases from V and 1 base from J, with 6 bases between. Germline CDR1 and CDR2: KGHSH and LQKENI. CDR3 length: 13 residues. The CDR3 DNA reads TGTGCCAGCTCACCATACAAATCCTACGAGCAGTACTTC. This codes for CASSPYKSYEQYF.